This T cell receptor (beta chain) was retrieved from a study of vaccination effects on CD4 cells after COVID-19 (dated by TCRdb to the early 2020s). With respect to the entire study: In the ViraFEST assay, PBMC were stimulated with viral peptide pools, and TCR sequencing was then used to find antigen-specific CD4+ T cell clonotypes based on their expansion. The full study included roughly 10 COVID-19 convalescent patients and several SARS-CoV-2-naive healthy vaccine recipients. Each participant received two doses of an mRNA SARS-CoV-2 vaccine, either BNT162b2 or mRNA-1273. In a couple of convalescent patients, pre-vaccine samples were collected 16 days and one week ahead of the first dose, 142 and 148 days after COVID-19 diagnosis. SARS-CoV-2 spike-specific CD4+ TCR repertoires from before and after mRNA vaccination were compared in COVID-19 convalescent patients and in infection-naive vaccine recipients. About 2.2 million PBMC per well were cultured in IMDM with roughly 5% human AB serum, 10 IU/ml IL-2 and gentamicin, plus 10 ug/ml peptides. Cultures from other donors in the study were sequenced using the Oncomine TCR Beta short-read assay on an Illumina iSeq 100. Findings and caveats that apply to the study as a whole: The study was limited by a small number of convalescent patients, and early post-infection timepoints were lacking. Marked clonal contraction was observed in both infection-induced and vaccine-induced clones at late post-vaccination timepoints, consistent with waning T cell responses. In convalescent patients, the post-vaccine spike-reactive repertoire consisted mainly of new vaccine-induced clones, largely distinct from infection-induced clones.

Libraries came from the immunoSEQ multiplex PCR assay. TCR beta CDR3 sequencing was performed on DNA from the cultured, isolated CD4+ T cells. Turning to the authors' computational methods: Non-productive TCR sequences were removed, reads were trimmed to the CDR3 region, and CDR3s of at least 7 amino acids were retained. The MANAFEST web app was used to identify antigen-specific clonotypes by comparing expansion in peptide wells with expansion in reference cultures. To be called positive, a clone needed expansion at FDR<0.05 compared with the reference and with all other wells, an odds ratio greater than 5, and a frequency greater than 0.1% in two replicate wells. A clonotype was called cross-reactive if it was significantly expanded both in SARS-CoV-2 spike wells and in at least one common cold coronavirus spike condition. Using the stringdist R package, CDR3 similarity was measured by Levenshtein distance, and unrooted trees were constructed with ape in R 3.6.1. TCRdb holds this immuneACCESS table with in-frame rearrangements only. Some clones are missing; in checked studies, unresolved V genes explain under half, and the rest has no known cause. D and trimming were read from the DNA, whereas the V and J calls and clone size are those reported in that table. The sample includes approximately 47,000 clones, with roughly 76% observed a single time. The ten largest account for about an eighth of the sample.

After about 10 days of culture, CD4+ T cells were isolated with the EasySep CD4+ T cell isolation kit. Convalescent patients had PCR-confirmed SARS-CoV-2 infection between March and December 2020, before Alpha, Beta and Delta variants emerged in the United States. Half of the culture medium was replaced with fresh IL-2-containing medium on days 3 and 7. Each peptide stimulation condition was cultured in triplicate wells unless otherwise noted. Using Ficoll-Paque Plus gradient centrifugation, PBMC were separated from whole blood and then either used fresh or cryopreserved at -140C. The QIAamp micro DNA kit was used to extract genomic DNA from the cultured CD4+ T cells. The table lists this clone with a count of one. Which antigen it targets is not known. One base away there is no much larger clone; base qualities are not given. Per the germline V gene (reference sequence), SEHNR is the CDR1 and FQNEAQ is the CDR2. V and J are trimmed by 1 base and 5 bases, and the gene matches miss 10 bases of the junction. The CDR3, from cysteine to phenylalanine, totals 17 residues. Of all the DNA, just the CDR3 is kept, 51 bases in frame from base 1.

Specimen: CD4+ T cells from PBMCs cultured without peptide, collected before COVID-19 vaccination. The clonotype comes from a human donor who had a prior SARS-CoV-2 infection. The chain links TRBV7-9 with TRBJ1-1; 10 bases in the middle match TRBD1. The nucleotides are TGTGCCAGCAGCTTAGGACAGGGGGCAGGGTTGTGGACTGAAGCTTTCTTT. Its translation reads: CASSLGQGAGLWTEAFF. The CDR3 plus the reference TRBV7-9 and TRBJ1-1 genes for the other parts give the full variable domain: DTGVSQNPRHKITKRGQNVTFRCDPISEHNRLYWYRQTLGQGPEFLTYFQNEAQLEKSRLLSDRFSAERPKGSFSTLEIQRTEQGDSAMYLCASSLGQGAGLWTEAFFGQGTRLTVV.